This T cell receptor (beta chain) was sequenced for a study of pediatric ulcerative colitis. Trimming removed 4 bases from V and 5 bases from J, with 13 bases in between. Germline loops: CDR1 MNHNY, CDR2 SVGAGI (reference sequence). CDR3 length equals 14 residues. The assay was immunoSEQ multiplex PCR, and TCRdb's table has in-frame clones only and misses some. This sample has some 40,000 clones, with about 81% found just once. The rectum was sampled with one to two pinch biopsies at colonoscopy. The chain employs TRBV6-6 and TRBJ2-3; D is uncertain. Specimen: gut tissue. This receptor was obtained from a boy under 18 with severe ulcerative colitis. CDR3 sequence: CASSSWPRRDTQYF. CDR3 in DNA: TGTGCCAGCAGTTCATGGCCTAGGAGAGATACGCAGTATTTT.